This T cell receptor (beta chain) was identified in a study of blood T cell repertoires in COVID-19. By sample fraction, this clone is medium-sized (0.01 to 0.1%). There are 15 residues in the CDR3. Looked up from germline, CDR1 is LGHNA and CDR2 is YSLEER. V lost 1 base to trimming and J lost 4 bases, with 11 bases between them. How the authors handled the data: Researchers report that nucleated cell counts were estimated from reference gene primer amplification. The assay was immunoSEQ multiplex PCR, and TCRdb's table has in-frame clones only and misses some. For V, J and clone size, that table is used; D and trimming come from the DNA. There are 55,000 to 85,000 clones in the sample; around three quarters occur only once, and 26% lies in the top ten.

Sequences were obtained from peripheral blood. The chain employs TRBV4-3 and TRBJ2-1; weak D call: TRBD1 (5 bases). This clonotype originated in a man between 60 and 75 years old with active or convalescent COVID-19. The CDR3 loop is CASSQGHNRYNEQFF. The CDR3 nucleotides are TGCGCCAGCAGCCAAGGTCACAACAGGTACAATGAGCAGTTCTTC.